This T cell receptor (beta chain) appears in the sequencing data of a study of cytomegalovirus exposure and HLA in healthy donors. The PCR had 60 Vbeta and 13 Jbeta primers. Repertoires were generated with immunoSEQ multiplex PCR, while TCRdb's copy carries only in-frame clones and drops some. The repertoire consists of about 180,000 clones, with roughly 80% occurring once and the leading ten covering around 1.4%. Study-wide points: Clonal expansion was found to be greater in HLA-associated TCR beta chains than in equally common others in a later analysis.

Only a few counts were recorded for this clone. Its antigen is undetermined. The clonotype was recovered from a girl aged 10-17 years in good health and CMV-seropositive. Source material: PBMCs.

CDR3 sequence: CASSRFDEQYF. The CDR3 DNA sequence: TGTGCCAGCAGTCGGTTTGACGAGCAGTACTTC. The chain links TRBV27 to TRBJ2-7; D is uncertain. Trimming removed 5 bases at V and 5 bases at J, with 7 bases between. CDR3 length: 11 amino acids. Germline values: CDR1 MNHEY, CDR2 SMNVEV (reference sequence).